This T cell receptor (beta chain) was sequenced in a study of blood T cell repertoires in COVID-19. Study as a whole: Collection of acute and convalescent COVID-19 samples took place in the United States, Italy and Spain. PBMCs, B-cell-depleted T cells, or T cells were the source of the cDNA or gDNA that made up the material.

CDR3 length: 15 residues. The V gene's germline CDR1 is LGHNT and CDR2 FRNRAP. Trimming removed 3 bases from V and 3 bases from J; junction bases left unmatched: 6. Per the original data handling: The authors estimated nucleated cell counts from reference gene primer amplification. Method: immunoSEQ multiplex PCR; TCRdb's copy keeps in-frame clones and lacks some. V, J and clone size are those of that table, while D and trimming were read from the DNA. The top ten hold roughly 21% of the sample, which has approximately 180,000 clones, roughly nine tenths seen once. Sequences were obtained from peripheral blood. V is TRBV12-5 and J is TRBJ2-7; TRBD1 matches at 9 bases. The source is a man aged 55 to 69 with active or convalescent COVID-19. The CDR3, as DNA: TGTGCTAGTGGTTTCGTGGACAGGGGCGGCTACGAGCAGTACTTC. It encodes CASGFVDRGGYEQYF.